This T cell receptor beta chain was retrieved from a study of OX40 agonist ivuxolimab in advanced cancers. Study context: With ivuxolimab, an agonistic anti-OX40 (CD134) antibody, patients were treated. Patients received ivuxolimab, an intravenous treatment, every 2 weeks at 0.01 to 10 mg/kg. Points from the study as a whole: Relatively little clonal expansion, among the lowest observed, appeared in partial responders at 0.1-3.0 mg/kg.

About this clone: Antigen: not known.

Germline values: CDR1 LNHDA, CDR2 SQIVND (reference sequence). V dropped 2 bases and J dropped 5 bases, with 3 bases sitting between them. This CDR3 has 11 residues. Anyone with autoimmune disease history or systemic immunosuppression was excluded. Sequenced by immunoSEQ multiplex PCR; TCRdb stores in-frame clones only, minus some. The sample lists 30,000 to 45,000 clones, 60% to 80% occurring once. The clonotype was recovered from an adult with an advanced solid tumor such as melanoma, head and neck, liver or kidney cancer. The gene calls are TRBV19 and TRBJ1-2, with D unclear. The sample here was CD4+ or CD8+ T cells sorted from blood, taken in a trial of the OX40 agonist ivuxolimab. The CDR3 sequence is CASSIKYGYTF. DNA for the CDR3: TGTGCCAGTAGTATAAAGTATGGCTACACCTTC.